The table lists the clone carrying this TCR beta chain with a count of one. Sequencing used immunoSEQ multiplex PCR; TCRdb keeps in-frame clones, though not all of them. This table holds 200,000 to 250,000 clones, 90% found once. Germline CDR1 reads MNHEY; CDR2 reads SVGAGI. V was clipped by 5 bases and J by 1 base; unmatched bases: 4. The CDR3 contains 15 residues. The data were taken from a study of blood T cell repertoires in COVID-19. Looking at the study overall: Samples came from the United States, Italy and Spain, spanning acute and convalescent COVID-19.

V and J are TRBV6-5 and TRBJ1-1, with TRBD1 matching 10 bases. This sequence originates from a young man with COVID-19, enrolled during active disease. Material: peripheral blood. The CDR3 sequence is CASSLGQGGNTEAFF. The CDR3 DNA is TGTGCCAGCAGTCTTGGACAGGGGGGGAACACTGAAGCTTTCTTT.